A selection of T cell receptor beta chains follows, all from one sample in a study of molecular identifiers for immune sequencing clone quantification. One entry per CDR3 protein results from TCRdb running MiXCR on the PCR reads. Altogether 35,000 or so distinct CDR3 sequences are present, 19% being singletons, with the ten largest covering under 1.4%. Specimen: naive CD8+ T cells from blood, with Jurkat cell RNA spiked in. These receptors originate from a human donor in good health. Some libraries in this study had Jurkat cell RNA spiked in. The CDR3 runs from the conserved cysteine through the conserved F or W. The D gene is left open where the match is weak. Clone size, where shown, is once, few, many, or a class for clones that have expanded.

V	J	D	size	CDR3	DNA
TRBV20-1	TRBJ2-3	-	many	CSARLSLLGALGTDTQYF	TGCAGTGCTAGACTTTCACTTTTAGGGGCCCTTGGCACAGATACGCAGTATTTT
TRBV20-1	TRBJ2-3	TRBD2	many	CSARDMSGGSTDTQYF	TGCAGTGCTAGAGATATGAGCGGGGGGTCCACAGATACGCAGTATTTT
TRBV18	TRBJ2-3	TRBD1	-	CASSNSGVAGGRDTQYF	TGTGCCAGCTCGAACAGCGGAGTGGCAGGGGGTCGCGATACGCAGTATTTT
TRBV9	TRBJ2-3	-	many	CASSPAWGAGTSDTQYF	TGTGCCAGCAGCCCTGCTTGGGGAGCGGGGACATCAGATACGCAGTATTTT
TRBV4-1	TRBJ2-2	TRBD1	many	CASSQGAGQGLTGELFF	TGCGCCAGCAGCCAAGGGGCGGGACAGGGGTTAACCGGGGAGCTGTTTTTT
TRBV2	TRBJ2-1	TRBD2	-	CASSESLAGFNEQFF	TGTGCCAGCAGTGAATCTCTAGCGGGGTTCAATGAGCAGTTCTTC
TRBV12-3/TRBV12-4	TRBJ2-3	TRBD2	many	CASSFTSGGGTDTQYF	TGTGCCAGCAGTTTTACTAGCGGGGGGGGCACAGATACGCAGTATTTT
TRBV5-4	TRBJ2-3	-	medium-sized	CASSLGASEADTQYF	TGTGCCAGCAGCTTGGGGGCAAGCGAGGCAGATACGCAGTATTTT
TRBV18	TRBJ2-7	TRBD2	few	CASSPSGGGSYEQYF	TGTGCCAGCTCCCCCAGCGGCGGGGGTTCCTACGAGCAGTACTTC
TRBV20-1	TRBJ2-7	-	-	CSARGQGLLYEQYF	TGCAGTGCTAGAGGCCAGGGCCTACTCTACGAGCAGTACTTC
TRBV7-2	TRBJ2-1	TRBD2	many	CASSLGPSGYNEQFF	TGTGCCAGCAGCTTAGGCCCTAGCGGCTACAATGAGCAGTTCTTC
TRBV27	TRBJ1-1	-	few	CASSLSAQNTEAFF	TGTGCCAGCAGTTTATCGGCGCAGAACACTGAAGCTTTCTTT
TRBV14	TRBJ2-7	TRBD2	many	CASSQSAGASYEQYF	TGTGCCAGCAGCCAATCTGCGGGAGCCTCCTACGAGCAGTACTTC
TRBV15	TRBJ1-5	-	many	CATTGQVNQPQHF	TGTGCCACCACGGGACAAGTCAATCAGCCCCAGCATTTT
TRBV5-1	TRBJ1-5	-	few	CASSLLGNSNQPQHF	TGCGCCAGCAGCTTGTTAGGAAATAGCAATCAGCCCCAGCATTTT
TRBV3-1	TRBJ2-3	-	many	CASSPSLDHPDTQYF	TGTGCCAGCAGCCCCTCCTTGGACCACCCCGATACGCAGTATTTT
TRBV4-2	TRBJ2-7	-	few	CASSQGGAGTGYEQYF	TGTGCCAGCAGCCAAGGGGGCGCGGGGACGGGCTACGAGCAGTACTTC
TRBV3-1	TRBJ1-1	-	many	CASSQGGGWTEAFF	TGTGCCAGCAGCCAAGGAGGAGGGTGGACTGAAGCTTTCTTT
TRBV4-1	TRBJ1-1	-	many	CASSQGGQTEAFF	TGCGCCAGCAGCCAAGGCGGACAGACTGAAGCTTTCTTT
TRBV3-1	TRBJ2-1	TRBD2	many	CASSHVYRDYSYNEQFF	TGTGCCAGCAGCCATGTGTACCGGGACTACTCCTACAATGAGCAGTTCTTC
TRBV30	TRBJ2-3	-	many	CAWSPPWADTQYF	TGTGCCTGGAGTCCACCTTGGGCAGATACGCAGTATTTT
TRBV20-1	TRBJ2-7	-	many	CSAYPRDGTYEQYF	TGCAGTGCCTACCCCCGGGACGGTACCTACGAGCAGTACTTC
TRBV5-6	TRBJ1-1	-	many	CASSYGRYLNTEAFF	TGTGCCAGCAGTTACGGACGTTATCTGAACACTGAAGCTTTCTTT
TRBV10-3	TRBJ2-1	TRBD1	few	CAISRTGTNEQFF	TGTGCCATCAGCCGGACAGGGACGAATGAGCAGTTCTTC
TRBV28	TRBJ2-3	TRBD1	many	CASSFGTGADTQYF	TGTGCCAGCAGTTTCGGGACAGGGGCAGATACGCAGTATTTT
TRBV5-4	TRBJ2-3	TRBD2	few	CASSHTGGTDTQYF	TGTGCCAGCTCCCACACCGGGGGGACAGATACGCAGTATTTT
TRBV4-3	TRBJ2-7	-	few	CASSHTGSGRYEQYF	TGCGCCAGCAGCCATACTGGTAGCGGAAGATACGAGCAGTACTTC
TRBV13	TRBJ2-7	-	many	CASSLIAYEQYF	TGTGCCAGCAGCTTGATAGCCTACGAGCAGTACTTC
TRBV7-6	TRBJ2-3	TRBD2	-	CASSLRSGGAGDTQYF	TGTGCCAGCAGCTTACGGAGCGGGGGGGCCGGAGATACGCAGTATTTT
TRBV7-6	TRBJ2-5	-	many	CASSGETQYF	TGTGCCAGCTCTGGCGAGACCCAGTACTTC
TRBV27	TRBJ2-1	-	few	CASSFVTRPHEQFF	TGTGCCAGCAGTTTTGTGACCCGCCCCCATGAGCAGTTCTTC
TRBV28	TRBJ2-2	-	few	CASRPFTLSPGELFF	TGTGCCAGCCGCCCCTTTACCTTATCCCCAGGGGAGCTGTTTTTT
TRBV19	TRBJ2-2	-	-	CASTNTGELFF	TGTGCCAGTACGAACACCGGGGAGCTGTTTTTT
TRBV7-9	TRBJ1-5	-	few	CASSLTGSSNQPQHF	TGTGCCAGCAGCTTAACAGGAAGCTCCAATCAGCCCCAGCATTTT
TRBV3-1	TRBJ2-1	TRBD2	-	CASSQVFLAEKPPHEQFF	TGTGCCAGCAGCCAAGTGTTCCTAGCGGAAAAGCCCCCGCATGAGCAGTTCTTC
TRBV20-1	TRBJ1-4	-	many	CSAARDGSNEKLFF	TGCAGTGCGGCTCGGGACGGGTCTAATGAAAAACTGTTTTTT
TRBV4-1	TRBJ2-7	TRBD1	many	CASSPGTASSYEQYF	TGCGCCAGCAGCCCGGGGACAGCCAGCTCCTACGAGCAGTACTTC
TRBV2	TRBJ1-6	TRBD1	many	CASSVGTADNSPLHF	TGTGCCAGCAGTGTAGGGACAGCTGATAATTCACCCCTCCACTTT
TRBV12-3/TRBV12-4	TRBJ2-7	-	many	CASSLARAAYEQYF	TGTGCCAGCAGTTTAGCGCGGGCAGCCTACGAGCAGTACTTC
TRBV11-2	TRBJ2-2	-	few	CASSSLYTGELFF	TGTGCCAGCAGCTCGTTGTATACCGGGGAGCTGTTTTTT
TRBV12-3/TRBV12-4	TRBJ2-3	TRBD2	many	CASSFRASGSTDTQYF	TGTGCCAGCAGTTTTCGGGCTAGCGGAAGCACAGATACGCAGTATTTT
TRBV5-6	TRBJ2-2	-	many	CASSLDMVGTGELFF	TGTGCCAGCAGCTTGGATATGGTTGGGACCGGGGAGCTGTTTTTT
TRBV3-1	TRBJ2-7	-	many	CASSQGRRYSYEQYF	TGTGCCAGCAGCCAAGGACGGCGGTACTCCTACGAGCAGTACTTC
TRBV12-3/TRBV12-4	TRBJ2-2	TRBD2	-	CASTPGGVVELFF	TGTGCCAGCACCCCGGGGGGAGTAGTGGAGCTGTTTTTT
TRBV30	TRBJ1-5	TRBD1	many	CAWTGQNSNQPQHF	TGTGCCTGGACGGGACAGAATAGCAATCAGCCCCAGCATTTT
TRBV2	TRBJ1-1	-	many	CASPAGGANTEAFF	TGTGCCAGCCCCGCGGGGGGGGCGAACACTGAAGCTTTCTTT
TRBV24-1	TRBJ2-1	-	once	CATSDSLSNERFF	TGTGCCACCAGTGATTCACTATCAAATGAGCGGTTCTTC
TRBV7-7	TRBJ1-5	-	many	CASSPEKKIPKTGNQPQHF	TGTGCCAGCAGCCCAGAGAAAAAGATTCCAAAAACTGGCAATCAGCCCCAGCATTTT
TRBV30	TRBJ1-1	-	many	CAWSISWASNTEAFF	TGTGCCTGGAGTATCTCGTGGGCTTCGAACACTGAAGCTTTCTTT
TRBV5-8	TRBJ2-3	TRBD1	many	CASSLGTGPTDTQYF	TGTGCCAGCAGCCTCGGGACAGGACCCACAGATACGCAGTATTTT
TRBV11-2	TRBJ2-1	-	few	CASGDGTSGNEQFF	TGTGCCAGCGGGGACGGGACTTCGGGGAATGAGCAGTTCTTC
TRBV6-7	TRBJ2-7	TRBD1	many	CAGWDREDYEQYF	TGTGCCGGCTGGGACAGGGAGGACTACGAGCAGTACTTC
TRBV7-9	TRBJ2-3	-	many	CASSLSQDNRDTQYF	TGTGCCAGCAGCTTGTCCCAGGATAACCGGGATACGCAGTATTTT
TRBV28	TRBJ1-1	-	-	CASSLFPVNTEAFF	TGTGCCAGCAGTTTATTCCCCGTGAACACTGAAGCTTTCTTT
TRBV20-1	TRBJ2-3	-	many	CSARRKATDTQYF	TGCAGTGCTAGAAGAAAGGCCACAGATACGCAGTATTTT
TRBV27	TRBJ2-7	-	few	CASSSRASPSYEQYF	TGTGCCAGCAGTTCCCGGGCTTCTCCCTCGTACGAGCAGTACTTC
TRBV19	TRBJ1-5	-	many	CASSRDREWPQPQHF	TGTGCCAGTAGTAGGGACCGCGAGTGGCCTCAGCCCCAGCATTTT
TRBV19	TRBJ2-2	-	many	CASSSSGELFF	TGTGCCAGTAGTTCCTCCGGGGAGCTGTTTTTT